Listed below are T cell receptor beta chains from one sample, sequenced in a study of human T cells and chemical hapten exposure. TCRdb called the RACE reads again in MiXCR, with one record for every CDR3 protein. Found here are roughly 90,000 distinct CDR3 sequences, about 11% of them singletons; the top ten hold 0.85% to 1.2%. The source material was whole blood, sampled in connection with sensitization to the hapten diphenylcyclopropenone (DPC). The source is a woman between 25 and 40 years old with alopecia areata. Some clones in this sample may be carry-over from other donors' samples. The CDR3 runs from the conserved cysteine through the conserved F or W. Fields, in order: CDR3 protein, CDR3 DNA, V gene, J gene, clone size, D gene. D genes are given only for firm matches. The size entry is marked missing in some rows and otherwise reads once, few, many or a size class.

CASSLWTGYEQYF	TGCGCCAGCAGCTTATGGACAGGGTACGAGCAGTACTTC	TRBV5-1	TRBJ2-7	many	TRBD1
CSVEGAGNSDTQYF	TGCAGCGTTGAGGGTGCGGGAAACTCAGATACGCAGTATTTT	TRBV29-1	TRBJ2-3	few	NA
CASSQVLQGARETQYF	TGTGCCAGCAGCCAAGTATTGCAGGGGGCGCGTGAGACCCAGTACTTC	TRBV14	TRBJ2-5	NA	TRBD1
CASSRQGSVQYF	TGTGCCAGCAGCCGCCAGGGGTCAGTTCAGTACTTC	TRBV7-9	TRBJ2-4	NA	NA
CASSLSTGGNQPQHF	TGTGCCAGCAGTTTATCGACAGGGGGGAATCAGCCCCAGCATTTT	TRBV28	TRBJ1-5	few	TRBD1
CSSRPYEKLFF	TGCAGCTCCCGCCCGTATGAAAAACTGTTTTTT	TRBV29-1	TRBJ1-4	NA	NA
CASSMNRGEKLFF	TGTGCCAGCAGCATGAACAGGGGTGAAAAACTGTTTTTT	TRBV7-9	TRBJ1-4	NA	TRBD1
CASSSTLQGASGANVLTF	TGTGCCAGCAGCAGCACCCTACAGGGGGCTTCTGGGGCCAACGTCCTGACTTTC	TRBV9	TRBJ2-6	many	TRBD1
CASSQDPLAGPYEQYF	TGCGCCAGCAGCCAAGACCCCCTAGCCGGGCCCTACGAGCAGTACTTC	TRBV4-3	TRBJ2-7	few	NA
CSARVLVFTDTQYF	TGCAGTGCTAGAGTACTAGTATTTACAGATACGCAGTATTTT	TRBV20-1	TRBJ2-3	NA	NA
CASRAGTGDYGYTF	TGTGCCAGCAGGGCCGGGACAGGAGACTATGGCTACACCTTC	TRBV6-1	TRBJ1-2	NA	TRBD1
CASSQQYLTGTAQETQYF	TGCGCCAGCAGCCAGCAGTATCTCACCGGGACAGCCCAAGAGACCCAGTACTTC	TRBV4-1	TRBJ2-5	many	TRBD1
CASSYPGEETQYF	TGTGCCAGCAGTTACCCGGGGGAAGAGACCCAGTACTTC	TRBV6-5	TRBJ2-5	few	NA
CASSLGGRLYNEQFF	TGTGCCAGCAGTTTAGGCGGGAGGCTCTACAATGAGCAGTTCTTC	TRBV27	TRBJ2-1	few	TRBD2
CSVDSGDREAFF	TGCAGCGTTGACAGCGGGGACCGAGAAGCTTTCTTT	TRBV29-1	TRBJ1-1	NA	NA
CASSTGSGPEAFF	TGTGCCAGCAGCACAGGGTCTGGGCCTGAAGCTTTCTTT	TRBV28	TRBJ1-1	many	NA
CASSPGQGKRPVYEQYF	TGTGCCAGCTCACCGGGACAGGGTAAGAGGCCCGTCTACGAGCAGTACTTC	TRBV18	TRBJ2-7	many	TRBD1
CASSLRSTDTQYF	TGCGCCAGCAGCCTACGGTCGACAGATACGCAGTATTTT	TRBV4-1	TRBJ2-3	few	NA
CASSPLLGTSGTDTQYF	TGTGCCAGCAGTCCACTCCTTGGGACTAGCGGCACAGATACGCAGTATTTT	TRBV12-3/TRBV12-4	TRBJ2-3	many	TRBD2
CASSLYGAEAFF	TGTGCCAGCAGCTTATACGGAGCTGAAGCTTTCTTT	TRBV7-9	TRBJ1-1	NA	NA
CASKPGQGRQPQHF	TGTGCCAGCAAACCGGGACAGGGGCGTCAGCCCCAGCATTTT	TRBV28	TRBJ1-5	NA	TRBD1
CASREGRIGNTIYF	TGTGCCAGCAGGGAGGGCCGTATTGGAAACACCATATATTTT	TRBV28	TRBJ1-3	few	NA
CASGNRVDTEAFF	TGCGCCAGTGGAAACCGGGTCGACACTGAAGCTTTCTTT	TRBV10-2	TRBJ1-1	many	NA
CSAALTGLYNEQFF	TGCAGCGCTGCCCTAACGGGACTATACAATGAGCAGTTCTTC	TRBV29-1	TRBJ2-1	many	TRBD2
CASSVDQGALEQYF	TGTGCCAGCAGCGTAGATCAGGGGGCCCTTGAGCAGTACTTC	TRBV9	TRBJ2-7	few	TRBD1
CASSSGTANTGELFF	TGTGCCAGCAGTTCCGGGACAGCCAACACCGGGGAGCTGTTTTTT	TRBV6-5	TRBJ2-2	NA	TRBD1
CSARVGPTKRDTQYF	TGCAGTGCTAGAGTTGGGCCTACGAAAAGAGATACGCAGTATTTT	TRBV20-1	TRBJ2-3	many	NA
CASSYHPTGGFRTDTQYF	TGTGCCAGCAGTTATCACCCGACAGGGGGCTTCCGGACAGATACGCAGTATTTT	TRBV6-5	TRBJ2-3	few	TRBD1
CASSLRYTNYGYTF	TGTGCCAGCAGCTTAAGGTACACCAACTATGGCTACACCTTC	TRBV7-2	TRBJ1-2	many	NA
CASSSYLGTSGTLNEQFF	TGTGCCAGCAGCTCCTACTTAGGGACTAGCGGGACCCTCAATGAGCAGTTCTTC	TRBV3-1	TRBJ2-1	many	TRBD2